Listed below are T cell receptor beta chains from one sample, sequenced in a study of T cell responses to AZD1222 COVID-19 vaccine. Profiled with immunoSEQ multiplex PCR; TCRdb holds only in-frame clones, not every one. The data show about 140,000 clones, over 90% seen once. This specimen consisted of peripheral blood, obtained 28 days after the second AZD1222 dose. Source of these receptors: an adult who received the AZD1222 COVID-19 vaccine. The CDR3 runs from the conserved cysteine through the conserved F or W. The D gene is left open where the match is weak. Some rows mark clone size as missing; the rest say once, few, many or name a class of expanded clone.

D	V	J	size	DNA	CDR3
TRBD1	TRBV28	TRBJ1-6	NA	TGTGCCAGCAAGACAGGGGGCGCTTCCTATAATTCACCCCTCCACTTT	CASKTGGASYNSPLHF
TRBD2	TRBV14	TRBJ2-7	NA	TGTGCCAGCAGTAAGACGTGGCTAGCGGGAGTAGTTGAGCAGTACTTC	CASSKTWLAGVVEQYF
TRBD1	TRBV7-9	TRBJ1-5	NA	TGTGCCAGCAGCCCCGGACAGGGTTCGGGGCCCCAGCATTTT	CASSPGQGSGPQHF
TRBD1	TRBV19	TRBJ1-5	NA	TGTGCCAGTAGTCGGGACAGGGGCGTAGCGGATCAGCCCCAGCATTTT	CASSRDRGVADQPQHF
NA	TRBV6-5	TRBJ1-1	NA	TGTGCCAGCAGTCGAGGGGGGAACACTGAAGCTTTCTTT	CASSRGGNTEAFF
NA	TRBV7-3	TRBJ2-5	NA	TGTGCCAGCAGCTTCTCGGGAGAGACCCAGTACTTC	CASSFSGETQYF
TRBD1	TRBV10-3	TRBJ1-6	NA	TGTGCCATCAGTGAGTCAGCCAGGGGGCAATATTCACCCCTCCACTTT	CAISESARGQYSPLHF
NA	TRBV2	TRBJ2-3	NA	TGTGCCAGCAGTGAAGCAGGAGGCACAGATACGCAGTATTTT	CASSEAGGTDTQYF
NA	TRBV11-3	TRBJ1-3	NA	TGTGCCAGCAGCCTTTATTCGGGCGAGCAGGGCTCTGGAAACACCATATATTTT	CASSLYSGEQGSGNTIYF
TRBD1	TRBV19	TRBJ2-7	NA	TGTGCCAGTAGTATACGGCAGGGGGCCGGGGAGCAGTACTTC	CASSIRQGAGEQYF
NA	TRBV2	TRBJ1-6	once	TGTGCCAGCAGTGTTCAGGATTCACCCCTCCACTTT	CASSVQDSPLHF
NA	TRBV15	TRBJ2-5	NA	TGTGCCACCAGCCTACCGTGGGGCGAGACCCAGTACTTC	CATSLPWGETQYF
NA	TRBV24-1	TRBJ2-1	NA	TGTGCCACCAGTGATTCGTCGGACGAAAAGGAGTTCTTC	CATSDSSDEKEFF
NA	TRBV6-1	TRBJ2-3	NA	TGTGCCAGCAGTGAAAACGGGAACACAGATACGCAGTATTTT	CASSENGNTDTQYF
NA	TRBV9	TRBJ2-2	NA	TGTGCCAGCAGCGTTTCCACCGGGGAGCTGTTTTTT	CASSVSTGELFF
NA	TRBV7-6	TRBJ2-5	NA	TGTGCCAGCAGCTCGGGTTCCGGCAGGGGTGTGGAGACCCAGTACTTC	CASSSGSGRGVETQYF
TRBD1	TRBV9	TRBJ2-5	NA	TGTGCCAGCAGCGTAGGGCGGGCAGGGGGCTTGGAGACCCAGTACTTC	CASSVGRAGGLETQYF
TRBD2	TRBV18	TRBJ2-2	NA	TGTGCCAGCTCACCGAGTAGCGGGATCGCGAACACCGGGGAGCTGTTTTTT	CASSPSSGIANTGELFF
NA	TRBV5-1	TRBJ1-1	NA	TGCGCCAGCAGCTTGTGGGGCCTGACGGGGGGCACTGAAGCTTTCTTT	CASSLWGLTGGTEAFF
NA	TRBV6-2/TRBV6-3	TRBJ1-5	NA	TGTGCCAGCAGTTGGAGGGGGTTATCGGGACAGCCCCAGCATTTT	CASSWRGLSGQPQHF
NA	TRBV6-2/TRBV6-3	TRBJ2-3	NA	TGTGCCAGCAGTCTGAGGGCAGATACGCAGTATTTT	CASSLRADTQYF
NA	TRBV5-5	TRBJ2-1	NA	TGTGCCAGCAGCTTACAGGGAAATGCCTACAATGAGCAGTTCTTC	CASSLQGNAYNEQFF
NA	TRBV27	TRBJ2-7	NA	TGTGCCAGCAGCAAGGGGGATCTTGACTACGAGCAGTACTTC	CASSKGDLDYEQYF
NA	TRBV5-1	TRBJ2-3	NA	TGCGCCAGCAGCTCGGGCGAGGGCCGCGATACGCAGTATTTT	CASSSGEGRDTQYF
TRBD2	TRBV19	TRBJ2-3	NA	TGTGCCAGTAGTAGCGGGAGTGGGACAGATACGCAGTATTTT	CASSSGSGTDTQYF
NA	TRBV27	TRBJ2-1	few	TGTGCCAGCAGCCGAGACCGGGACCCAGACAATGAGCAGTTCTTC	CASSRDRDPDNEQFF
TRBD1	TRBV29-1	TRBJ1-1	NA	TGCAGCGTTGACAGAAGGACAGGGTCAGCTTTCTTT	CSVDRRTGSAFF
NA	TRBV19	TRBJ1-1	NA	TGTGCCAGTAGTATAGATCCCTCGACACCTGAAGCTTTCTTT	CASSIDPSTPEAFF
TRBD1	TRBV5-4	TRBJ1-1	NA	TGTGCCAGCAGCTTACCGGGACAGATGAACACTGAAGCTTTCTTT	CASSLPGQMNTEAFF
TRBD1	TRBV7-8	TRBJ1-1	NA	TGTGCCAGCAGCTTAGCGCGGTTCCTAGGGGGCGCAAGTCCGAACACTGAAGCTTTCTTT	CASSLARFLGGASPNTEAFF
NA	TRBV28	TRBJ1-2	NA	TGTGCCAGCACTTCCGGCGGCTACTATGGCTACACCTTC	CASTSGGYYGYTF
TRBD2	TRBV11-3	TRBJ2-1	NA	TGTGCCAGCAGAGATAGACTAGCGGACAATGAGCAGTTCTTC	CASRDRLADNEQFF
NA	TRBV2	TRBJ2-7	NA	TGTGCCAGCAGTCCCGGGGCGAGGATCTACGAGCAGTACTTC	CASSPGARIYEQYF
NA	TRBV5-6	TRBJ2-6	few	TGTGCCAGCAACCTCGGGTGGGTAGGAAGCTCTGGGGCCAACGTCCTGACTTTC	CASNLGWVGSSGANVLTF
NA	TRBV28	TRBJ1-1	NA	TGTGCCAGCAGGCCGCAATCAGTGAGAAACACTGAAGCTTTCTTT	CASRPQSVRNTEAFF
NA	TRBV6-5	TRBJ2-5	NA	TGTGCCAGCAGTTCCGAACCCCAAGAGACCCAGTACTTC	CASSSEPQETQYF
TRBD1	TRBV7-9	TRBJ2-3	NA	TGTGCCAGCAGCCCGTCCACAGGGGTTTTCGCAGATACGCAGTATTTT	CASSPSTGVFADTQYF
NA	TRBV30	TRBJ2-4	NA	TGTGCCGGCGGGCGGGGCGGCAACATTCAGTACTTC	CAGGRGGNIQYF
NA	TRBV29-1	TRBJ2-1	NA	TGCAGCGTTGATGGGGGGCGCGGCTACAATGAGCAGTTCTTC	CSVDGGRGYNEQFF
NA	TRBV3-1/TRBV3-2	TRBJ2-1	NA	TGTGCCAGCAGCCAAGGAGCGGGTGGGGGCTCCAATGAGCAGTTCTTC	CASSQGAGGGSNEQFF
NA	TRBV19	TRBJ1-2	NA	TGTGCCAGTAGTATAGACGCCAACCAAAACTATGGCTACACCTTC	CASSIDANQNYGYTF
TRBD1	TRBV28	TRBJ1-1	NA	TGTGCCAGCAGTTTATTGACAGGGGCAACGAACACTGAAGCTTTCTTT	CASSLLTGATNTEAFF
NA	TRBV11-2	TRBJ1-6	NA	TGTGCCAGCAGCTCCCTGCGCGGGTCTAATTCACCCCTCCACTTT	CASSSLRGSNSPLHF
NA	TRBV9	TRBJ1-4	NA	TGTGCCAGCAGCGATGACAGGTCTGAAAAACTGTTTTTT	CASSDDRSEKLFF
NA	TRBV4-3	TRBJ1-6	once	TGCGCCAGCAGCCAAGAGGGGAATCTGGGCCCGAGGTCACCCCTCCACTTT	CASSQEGNLGPRSPLHF
TRBD1	TRBV9	TRBJ2-1	NA	TGTGCCAGCAGCGTAGGCGGGACAGGGTCCTACAATGAGCAGTTCTTC	CASSVGGTGSYNEQFF
NA	TRBV20-1	TRBJ1-1	NA	TGCAGTGCTGAGGTGGGGGGGTTAGCTTTCTTT	CSAEVGGLAFF
NA	TRBV24-1	TRBJ1-4	NA	TGTGCCACCAGTGACTCGACAGCAACTAATGAAAAACTGTTTTTT	CATSDSTATNEKLFF
NA	TRBV7-2	TRBJ2-7	NA	TGTGCCAGCAGCTTAGTGGGCGGCAACTACGAGCAGTACTTC	CASSLVGGNYEQYF
NA	TRBV19	TRBJ2-6	NA	TGTGCCAGTAGTATACCCCCGAGTGGGGCCAACGTCCTGACTTTC	CASSIPPSGANVLTF
NA	TRBV6-4	TRBJ1-1	NA	TGTGCCAGCAGTGTTCAGGTGAACACTGAAGCTTTCTTT	CASSVQVNTEAFF
TRBD1	TRBV7-2	TRBJ1-6	few	TGTGCCAGCAGCAAAAACGACAGGGACCGTAGCTCCTATAATTCACCCCTCCACTTT	CASSKNDRDRSSYNSPLHF
NA	TRBV27	TRBJ1-4	NA	TGTGCCAGCAGTCGAGGGGGGCTAGGGGAAAAACTGTTTTTT	CASSRGGLGEKLFF
NA	TRBV7-3	TRBJ1-1	NA	TGTGCCAGCAGCTTAACGGGTAGAGAGAAAGCTTTCTTT	CASSLTGREKAFF
NA	TRBV7-9	TRBJ1-1	NA	TGTGCCAGCAGCTTAGGTACAAAAGCTGAAGCTTTCTTT	CASSLGTKAEAFF